These T cell receptor beta chains were read from a single sample in a study of regulatory T cells in long-lasting Graves disease. TCRdb called the multiplex PCR reads again in MiXCR, with one record for every CDR3 protein. The sample consists of about 460,000 distinct CDR3 sequences, about 22% of them appearing once. Material: peripheral blood mononuclear cells (PBMCs), obtained when the disease was refractory, from a patient treated with antithyroid drugs. The receptors come from a female donor with Graves disease. Both conserved end residues are part of each CDR3. Size values are once, few and many counts, or a class for expanded clones, and some rows have none.

cdr3_aa: CASSLSRGSYTF
clone_size: .
j_call: TRBJ1-2
v_call: TRBV7-2

cdr3_aa: CSATELTTSGRDIQYF
clone_size: many
j_call: TRBJ2-4
v_call: TRBV20-1

cdr3_aa: CASTSIGYSNQPQHF
clone_size: .
j_call: TRBJ1-5
v_call: TRBV6-1

cdr3_aa: CASSTRDRNQETQYF
clone_size: .
j_call: TRBJ2-5
v_call: TRBV6-1

cdr3_aa: CASSLPAVQETQYF
clone_size: many
j_call: TRBJ2-5
v_call: TRBV11-2

cdr3_aa: CASRPRGAGAYPETQYF
clone_size: many
j_call: TRBJ2-5
v_call: TRBV28

cdr3_aa: CASSSAGVQETQYF
clone_size: many
j_call: TRBJ2-5
v_call: TRBV11-2

cdr3_aa: CASRGDGNTEAFF
clone_size: many
j_call: TRBJ1-1
v_call: TRBV2

cdr3_aa: CASSQNPGTVEAFF
clone_size: many
j_call: TRBJ1-1
v_call: TRBV12-3/TRBV12-4

cdr3_aa: CASSSQAVATNEKLFF
clone_size: many
j_call: TRBJ1-4
v_call: TRBV7-2

cdr3_aa: CSASPTGTEAFF
clone_size: .
j_call: TRBJ1-1
v_call: TRBV20-1

cdr3_aa: CASSLGAGGREQYF
clone_size: many
j_call: TRBJ2-7
v_call: TRBV12-3/TRBV12-4

cdr3_aa: CASGLGGAANYEQYF
clone_size: many
j_call: TRBJ2-7
v_call: TRBV12-5

cdr3_aa: CASSLLGGNSPLHF
clone_size: many
j_call: TRBJ1-6
v_call: TRBV12-3/TRBV12-4

cdr3_aa: CASSPSGGGGEQFF
clone_size: .
j_call: TRBJ2-1
v_call: TRBV6-1

cdr3_aa: CASVGGGRVYEQYF
clone_size: many
j_call: TRBJ2-7
v_call: TRBV28

cdr3_aa: CSAKVSGSSYEQYF
clone_size: few
j_call: TRBJ2-7
v_call: TRBV20-1

cdr3_aa: CASRTTNEKLFF
clone_size: many
j_call: TRBJ1-4
v_call: TRBV12-3/TRBV12-4

cdr3_aa: CASSWGGYGYTF
clone_size: many
j_call: TRBJ1-2
v_call: TRBV28

cdr3_aa: CASEEQENEKLFF
clone_size: many
j_call: TRBJ1-4
v_call: TRBV28

cdr3_aa: CASSLGAPFNTGELFF
clone_size: many
j_call: TRBJ2-2
v_call: TRBV28

cdr3_aa: CASSGNTQYF
clone_size: .
j_call: TRBJ2-3
v_call: TRBV7-9

cdr3_aa: CASSYTQAGGYGYTF
clone_size: .
j_call: TRBJ1-2
v_call: TRBV6-5

cdr3_aa: CASSQFGNTEAFF
clone_size: .
j_call: TRBJ1-1
v_call: TRBV9

cdr3_aa: CASSHGGAETQYF
clone_size: few
j_call: TRBJ2-5
v_call: TRBV6-1

cdr3_aa: CSALGGTSSDYGYTF
clone_size: few
j_call: TRBJ1-2
v_call: TRBV20-1

cdr3_aa: CASSPRREAAVEQYF
clone_size: few
j_call: TRBJ2-7
v_call: TRBV18

cdr3_aa: CASSMEGGETQYF
clone_size: .
j_call: TRBJ2-5
v_call: TRBV19

cdr3_aa: CASSQEALLNTEAFF
clone_size: few
j_call: TRBJ1-1
v_call: TRBV3-1

cdr3_aa: CSARDQGGQGNTGELFF
clone_size: many
j_call: TRBJ2-2
v_call: TRBV20-1

cdr3_aa: CSVEDRGAGANVLTF
clone_size: few
j_call: TRBJ2-6
v_call: TRBV29-1

cdr3_aa: CASSGGTGRLEAFF
clone_size: .
j_call: TRBJ1-1
v_call: TRBV7-6

cdr3_aa: CSARSPKGDNTIYF
clone_size: .
j_call: TRBJ1-3
v_call: TRBV20-1

cdr3_aa: CASSGNGRNTEAFF
clone_size: many
j_call: TRBJ1-1
v_call: TRBV11-2

cdr3_aa: CASSLVGQGVGYTF
clone_size: many
j_call: TRBJ1-2
v_call: TRBV28

cdr3_aa: CASSTPQANTDTQYF
clone_size: few
j_call: TRBJ2-3
v_call: TRBV6-1

cdr3_aa: CASSLYKGGWTEAFF
clone_size: .
j_call: TRBJ1-1
v_call: TRBV6-9

cdr3_aa: CASSLEAVLHYGYTF
clone_size: once
j_call: TRBJ1-2
v_call: TRBV5-6

cdr3_aa: CASSLAPGAQETQYF
clone_size: many
j_call: TRBJ2-5
v_call: TRBV7-2

cdr3_aa: CASGKGGSYTF
clone_size: many
j_call: TRBJ1-2
v_call: TRBV30